The 7 T cell receptor beta chains reported below all come from one sample, sequenced in a study of CD8 T cells in Susac syndrome. RNA, at about 0.45 to 1 ug, was reverse transcribed with random hexamers. A single record per CDR3 protein comes from TCRdb applying MiXCR to the immunoSEQ multiplex PCR reads. In the table there are about 120,000 distinct CDR3 sequences, approximately 93% of which are singletons. The sequenced material came from CD4+ T cells from PBMCs. The source is a human donor with multiple sclerosis.

The chain links TRBV29-1 to TRBJ2-3; perhaps TRBD1 as D (5 bases). V lost 1 base and J lost 5, with 10 bases in between. The CDR3 has 13 residues. Germline assignment: CDR1 SQVTM and CDR2 ANQGSEA. CDR3 amino acids: CSVEVQDRDTQYF. The CDR3 DNA follows: TGCAGCGTTGAAGTCCAAGACAGAGATACGCAGTATTTT.

This rearrangement joins TRBV5-1 to TRBJ1-2; 11 bases are shared with TRBD1. This CDR3 region has 14 residues. The germline V gene encodes CDR1 SGHRS and CDR2 YFSETQ. The V and J ends lost 6 bases and 6 bases, in that order; junction bases with no gene match: 7. In DNA form, the CDR3 reads TGCGCCAGCACCGTTCTGGGACAGGGGGATGGCTACACCTTC. Its translation: CASTVLGQGDGYTF.

The V call is TRBV4-2, the J call TRBJ1-5; D may be TRBD1 (6 bases). V shed 4 bases and J shed 3 bases, with 16 bases lying between them. Germline V lookup: CDR1 LGHNA, CDR2 YNFKEQ. The length of the CDR3 is 16 residues. In nucleotides, the CDR3 is TGTGCCAGCAGCCCGTTGGGGGCACGGGACAATCAGCCCCAGCATTTT. The encoded protein is CASSPLGARDNQPQHF.

The V call is TRBV5-1, the J call TRBJ2-7, with 10 bases lining up with TRBD1. The germline V gene has CDR1 SGHRS and CDR2 YFSETQ. This CDR3 is built from 17 residues. Trimming cost V 0 bases and J 2 bases; bases outside gene matches: 8. CDR3 loop: CASSLGLWGQGPYEQYF. CDR3 in DNA: TGCGCCAGCAGCTTGGGACTATGGGGACAGGGGCCCTACGAGCAGTACTTC.

V gene TRBV5-6 combines with J gene TRBJ2-7; a weak D match, TRBD2 (6 bases). Germline V gene sequence: CDR1 SGHDT, CDR2 YYEEEE. The ends were cut back, 5 bases at V and 6 bases at J, with 15 bases in the middle. The CDR3 extends over 13 amino acids. The CDR3 loop is CASRGRIGGEQYF. CDR3 nucleotides: TGTGCCAGCAGAGGGAGGATAGGAGGCGAGCAGTACTTC.

The chain joins TRBV6-1 to TRBJ1-5; 7 positions match TRBD1. Germline CDR1 reads MNHNS; CDR2 reads SASEGT. The V and J ends lost 3 bases and 3 bases, in that order; junction bases with no gene match: 5. The CDR3 totals 15 residues. DNA of the CDR3: TGTGCCAGCAGTGAGAACAGGGGCATCAATCAGCCCCAGCATTTT. Protein: CASSENRGINQPQHF.

The rearrangement uses TRBV27 and TRBJ2-1; D gene uncertain. Germline V gene sequence: CDR1 MNHEY, CDR2 SMNVEV (reference sequence). The CDR3 is made up of 13 amino acids. Trimming cost V 5 bases and J 6 bases, with 11 bases left between them. The CDR3, as DNA: TGTGCCAGCAGTCCCCGGGTCGCCAATGAGCAGTTCTTC. This gives the protein CASSPRVANEQFF.